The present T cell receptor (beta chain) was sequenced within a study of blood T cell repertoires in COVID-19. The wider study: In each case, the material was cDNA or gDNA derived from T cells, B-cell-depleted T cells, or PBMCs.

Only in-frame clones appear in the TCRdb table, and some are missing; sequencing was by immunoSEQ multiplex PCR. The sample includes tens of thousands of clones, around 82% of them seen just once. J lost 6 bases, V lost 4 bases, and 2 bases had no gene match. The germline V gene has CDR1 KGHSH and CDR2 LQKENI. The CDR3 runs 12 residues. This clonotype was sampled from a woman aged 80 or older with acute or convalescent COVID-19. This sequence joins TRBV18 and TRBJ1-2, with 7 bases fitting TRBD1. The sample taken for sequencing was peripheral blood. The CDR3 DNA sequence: TGTGCCAGCTCACAAACAGGGGATGGCTACACCTTC. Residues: CASSQTGDGYTF.